The entry below gives a single TCR beta chain sequence along with its context. Antigen specificity is unknown. TCRdb keeps only in-frame clones here, not all; method: immunoSEQ multiplex PCR. The sample includes about 160,000 clones, just under 90% seen only once; the top ten take 4.2%. The sample originates from a study of cytomegalovirus exposure and HLA in healthy donors. The V end lost 4 bases, the J end lost 1 base, and 17 bases lay between the germline ends. CDR1 is SQVTM, CDR2 ANQGSEA, per germline. CDR3 length: 16 residues. Whole-study results and caveats: Three CMV-associated chains proved CMV antigen-specific in vitro.

V is TRBV29-1 and J is TRBJ2-1, with D perhaps TRBD1 (8 bases). The specimen was PBMCs. The sequence was obtained from a man aged 18 to 29 in good health and CMV-seropositive. The CDR3 coding sequence is TGCAGCGTTGTACCTCGGGGGGACAGGTCCTACAATGAGCAGTTCTTC. Translation gives CSVVPRGDRSYNEQFF.